This T cell receptor (beta chain) was recorded in a study of response to subunit inactivated influenza vaccine. Study-wide findings and caveats: It was the authors' suggestion that each seasonal influenza vaccination recruits few new T cells.

TCRdb redid the calling of the RT-PCR reads with MiXCR, one entry per CDR3 protein. The sample includes some 800,000 distinct CDR3 sequences, 20% to 25% of them seen just once. This clonotype has just a few counts. Its antigen is still unknown. The germline V gene encodes CDR1 MDHEN and CDR2 SYDVKM. V dropped 4 bases and J dropped 6 bases, with 6 bases sitting between them. The CDR3 has 11 residues. This chain joins TRBV28 and TRBJ1-1, with no clear D. The starting material was PBMCs from blood, obtained approximately 5 days after vaccination. This clonotype was obtained from a man in his forties or fifties who received an inactivated influenza vaccine. CDR3 sequence reads: CASSSQAEAFF. In DNA form, the CDR3 reads TGTGCCAGCAGTTCCCAGGCTGAAGCTTTCTTT.